These 20 T cell receptor beta chains share one sample of origin, sequenced in a study of blood T cell repertoires in COVID-19. The method was immunoSEQ multiplex PCR; TCRdb's version includes in-frame clones alone and lacks a portion of them. The table shows under 250,000 clones, with over 75% occurring only once. The sequenced sample consisted of PBMCs or T cells enriched from blood (not recorded which). The receptor set was obtained from a woman aged 40-49 years who had been exposed to COVID-19.

Comment on this clone: At one end, the junction sequence differs from germline, possibly due to a read error. The chain recombines TRBV5-1 with TRBJ2-5; weak D call: TRBD1 (6 bases). The CDR3 has 14 amino acids. Germline values: CDR1 SGHRS, CDR2 YFSETQ. As DNA, the CDR3 is TGTGCCAGCAGCTTCATGGACAGCCAAGAGACCCAGTACTTC. Translated, it gives CASSFMDSQETQYF. The complete variable domain, with remaining parts taken from reference TRBV5-1 and TRBJ2-5, reads KAGVTQTPRYLIKTRGQQVTLSCSPISGHRSVSWYQQTPGQGLQFLFEYFSETQRNKGNFPGRFSGRQFSNSRSEMNVSTLELGDSALYLCASSFMDSQETQYFGPGTRLLVL.

The chain couples TRBV28 to TRBJ2-1, with 8 bases that match TRBD1. CDR1 is MDHEN, CDR2 SYDVKM, per germline. The V gene end was trimmed by 3 bases and the J gene end by 6 bases; junction bases not matched to a gene: 1. This CDR3 contains 13 residues. CDR3 in DNA: TGTGCCAGCAGTTTGACAGGGGCCAATGAGCAGTTCTTC. It encodes CASSLTGANEQFF.

The rearrangement uses TRBV6-5 and TRBJ1-6, with D possibly TRBD1 on 6 matching bases. The CDR3 has 13 amino acids. Trimming took off 5 bases at V and 10 bases at J, with 12 bases between the two ends. Per germline, CDR1 MNHEY and CDR2 SVGAGI. The CDR3 nucleotides read TGTGCCAGCAGTCGGACAGAGGGATCACCCCTCCACTTT. This encodes CASSRTEGSPLHF.

This sequence joins TRBV19 and TRBJ1-2, with TRBD1 identical over 8 bases. CDR1 LNHDA and CDR2 SQIVND come from the germline V gene (reference sequence). The CDR3 loop spans 13 amino acids. The CDR3 region is CASSGRQGAPGTF. The CDR3 DNA sequence: TGTGCGAGCTCAGGGAGGCAGGGGGCACCAGGCACCTTC.

The chain joins TRBV12-3 or TRBV12-4 to TRBJ1-4, with D unresolved. V was pared by 6 bases and J by 6 bases, with 11 bases between. The CDR3 is made up of 13 amino acids. This CDR3 reads CASSDGLDEKLFF. The CDR3 nucleotides read TGTGCCAGCAGCGACGGGTTGGATGAAAAACTGTTTTTT.

This clone was counted a single time. The chain couples TRBV19 to TRBJ1-2; D unresolved. The end of the DNA is better explained by TRBJ2-7, so the J call may be wrong. Germline loops: CDR1 LNHDA, CDR2 SQIVND (reference sequence). CDR3 length equals 11 residues. CDR3 DNA sequence: TGTGCCAGTAGTATAGATCTTTGGCAGTACTTC. It is translated as CASSIDLWQYF.

Note on this clone: One end of the junction does not line up with germline, which may come from a read error. This rearrangement joins TRBV5-1 to TRBJ2-3; TRBD2 matches 14 bases. This CDR3 is 18 amino acids long. The germline V gene encodes CDR1 SGHRS and CDR2 YFSETQ. The CDR3 nucleotides are TGTGCCAGCCAGGGACTAGCGGGAGAGGGGAGTGGATCAGATACGCAGTATTTT. Protein product: CASQGLAGEGSGSDTQYF.

The J gene is TRBJ2-1, the V gene TRBV6-5; D unclear. The CDR3 is 15 residues long. The V gene's germline CDR1 is MNHEY and CDR2 SVGAGI. Trimming stripped 1 base from V and 7 bases from J, with 14 bases between. The CDR3 coding sequence is TGTGCCAGCAGTTACTTCCCGTCTCCGAGGAATGAGCAGTTCTTC. Amino acid sequence: CASSYFPSPRNEQFF.

V usage is TRBV7-3 and J usage is TRBJ2-1, with 7 bases identical to TRBD2. J was trimmed by 3 bases and V by 2 bases; bases with no gene match: 7. Germline loops: CDR1 SGHTA, CDR2 FQGTGA. The CDR3 runs 16 residues. CDR3 protein: CASSLFLAVNYNEQFF. As DNA, the CDR3 is TGTGCCAGCAGCTTATTCCTAGCGGTGAACTACAATGAGCAGTTCTTC.

The V call is TRBV5-1, the J call TRBJ2-2; D call uncertain. The CDR3 is 16 amino acids. Germline assignment: CDR1 SGHRS and CDR2 YFSETQ. Trimming pared 1 base from V and 3 bases from J, leaving 13 bases between. CDR3 sequence reads: CASSLSHRQDTGELFF. CDR3 DNA sequence: TGCGCCAGCAGCTTGTCCCACCGGCAGGACACCGGGGAGCTGTTTTTT.

This sequence joins TRBV4-2 and TRBJ2-1; D uncertain. The CDR3 spans 18 residues. V lost 0 bases and J lost 0, with 15 bases in between. Germline V gene sequence: CDR1 LGHNA, CDR2 YNFKEQ. CDR3 loop: CASSQEGGMRLSYNEQFF. DNA of the CDR3: TGTGCCAGCAGCCAAGAGGGTGGAATGAGGCTCTCCTACAATGAGCAGTTCTTC.

The CDR3 protein is CASRGTAYGYTF. CDR3 nucleotides: TGTGCCAGCAGAGGGACAGCCTATGGCTACACCTTC. This sequence joins TRBV6-5 and TRBJ1-2, with TRBD1 matching 7 bases. Germline lookup yields CDR1 MNHEY and CDR2 SVGAGI. V gave up 6 bases and J gave up 4 bases; unmatched junction bases: 2. The CDR3 covers 12 residues.

This clone was detected only once. V gene TRBV18 combines with J gene TRBJ2-7; no reliable D call. The CDR3 length is 12 residues. Trimming cost V 2 bases and J 4 bases, with 6 bases left between them. Germline V lookup: CDR1 KGHSH, CDR2 LQKENI. The CDR3 sequence: CASSPSAYEQYF. DNA for the CDR3: TGTGCCAGCTCACCAAGCGCATACGAGCAGTACTTC.

J is TRBJ2-2 and V is TRBV30, with TRBD1 as a possible D gene (5 bases). The CDR3 totals 12 residues. Trimming took 2 bases from V and 4 from J, leaving 5 bases between them. From germline, CDR1 is GTSNPN and CDR2 SVGIG (reference sequence). The chain's CDR3 is CAWSRGTGELFF. For the CDR3, the DNA is TGTGCCTGGAGTAGGGGCACCGGGGAGCTGTTTTTT. The full variable domain, with the rest looked up from reference TRBV30 and TRBJ2-2, is SQTIHQWPATLVQPVGSPLSLECTVEGTSNPNLYWYRQAAGRGLQLLFYSVGIGQISSEVPQNLSASRPQDRQFILSSKKLLLSDSGFYLCAWSRGTGELFFGEGSRLTVL.

This chain connects TRBV6-5 to TRBJ2-7, with 12 bases matching TRBD2. The CDR3 extends over 11 amino acids. V trimming: 11 bases; J trimming: 9 bases; junction bases outside the gene matches: 5. The germline V gene encodes CDR1 MNHEY and CDR2 SVGAGI. The CDR3 sequence is CAARLAGVQYV. CDR3 in DNA: TGTGCCGCCCGACTAGCGGGAGTGCAGTACGTC.

The genes are TRBV3-1 (or the pseudogene TRBV3-2) and TRBJ2-3; weak D call: TRBD2 (6 bases). Trimming cost V 4 bases and J 4 bases, with 9 bases left between them. CDR3 length: 13 amino acids. Looked up from germline, CDR1 is LGHDT and CDR2 is YNNKEL (reference sequence). The CDR3 DNA sequence: TGTGCCAGCAGCCCGGGACTTGCAGATACGCAGTATTTT. Translating it yields CASSPGLADTQYF.

This clone was seen a single time. The chain couples TRBV27 to TRBJ2-1, with D perhaps TRBD2 (5 bases). Germline lookup yields CDR1 MNHEY and CDR2 SMNVEV (reference sequence). Trimming shortened V by 3 bases and J by 3 bases, and 9 bases separated the two germline ends. This CDR3 has 14 amino acids. In DNA, the CDR3 is TGTGCCAGCAGTTTCGAGCGGTACTACAATGAGCAGTTCTTC. Its protein is CASSFERYYNEQFF.

This rearrangement joins TRBV10-3 to TRBJ1-4; the match to TRBD1 covers 11 bases. The junction had 5 bases not matched to a gene; V was cut back by 3 bases and J by 8 bases. In germline, CDR1 is ENHRY, CDR2 SYGVKD. This CDR3 spans 15 amino acids. CDR3 loop: CAISDGTGGVEKLFF. Written as DNA, the CDR3 is TGTGCCATCAGTGACGGGACAGGGGGAGTAGAAAAACTGTTTTTT.

V is TRBV18 and J is TRBJ1-3, with D unclear. Germline assignment: CDR1 KGHSH and CDR2 LQKENI. The length of the CDR3 is 17 residues. Trimming took off 6 bases at V and 2 bases at J, with 20 bases between the two ends. The CDR3, as DNA: TGTGCCAGCTCGCCAGATTCCCCGGGTGCGGCTGGAAACACCATATATTTT. Its protein product is CASSPDSPGAAGNTIYF. Full variable domain (rest looked up from reference TRBV18 and TRBJ1-3): NAGVMQNPRHLVRRRGQEARLRCSPMKGHSHVYWYRQLPEEGLKFMVYLQKENIIDESGMPKERFSAEFPKEGPSILRIQQVVRGDSAAYFCASSPDSPGAAGNTIYFGEGSWLTVV.

The chain employs TRBV14 and TRBJ2-1; possibly TRBD1 for D (7 bases). V dropped 1 base and J dropped 15 bases, with 13 bases sitting between them. CDR3 length equals 12 residues. Germline-derived CDR1 and CDR2 are SGHDN and FVKESK. In nucleotides, the CDR3 is TGTGCCAGCAGCCAAGGAGGGGGCGGGACGTTCTTC. This encodes CASSQGGGGTFF.